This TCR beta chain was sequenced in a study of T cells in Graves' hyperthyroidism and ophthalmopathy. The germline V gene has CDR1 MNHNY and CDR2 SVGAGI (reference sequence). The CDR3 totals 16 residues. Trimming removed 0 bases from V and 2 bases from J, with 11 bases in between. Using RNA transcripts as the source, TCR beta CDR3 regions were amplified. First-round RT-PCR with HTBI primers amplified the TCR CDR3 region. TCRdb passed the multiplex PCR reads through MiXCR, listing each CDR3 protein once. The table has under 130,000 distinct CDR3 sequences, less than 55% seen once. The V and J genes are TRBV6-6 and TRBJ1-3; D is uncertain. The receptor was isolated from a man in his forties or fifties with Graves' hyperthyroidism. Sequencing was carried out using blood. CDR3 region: CASSYSDPVAGNTIYF. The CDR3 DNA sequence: TGTGCCAGCAGTTACTCGGATCCGGTTGCTGGAAACACCATATATTTT.